These 32 T cell receptor beta chains originate from one sample sequenced in a study of blood T cell repertoires in COVID-19. Some clones are missing from TCRdb's copy, which holds only in-frame ones; the method was immunoSEQ multiplex PCR. The sample has a few hundred thousand clones, roughly 88% seen once. Sequenced sample: peripheral blood. These receptors were taken from a woman aged 45-65 years with acute or convalescent COVID-19.

V gene TRBV30 combines with J gene TRBJ1-1; tentatively, D is TRBD1 (5 bases). V was shortened by 0 bases and J by 0 bases, with 8 bases between the two germline ends. Germline V lookup: CDR1 GTSNPN, CDR2 SVGIG (reference sequence). This CDR3 contains 14 residues. In DNA form, the CDR3 reads TGTGCCTGGAGTGTACGACAGATGAACACTGAAGCTTTCTTT. Its protein is CAWSVRQMNTEAFF.

The V call is TRBV7-3, the J call TRBJ2-7; a possible D gene is TRBD2 (6 bases). The CDR3 is made up of 16 amino acids. V shed 5 bases and J shed 0 bases, with 17 bases lying between them. From germline, CDR1 is SGHTA and CDR2 FQGTGA. The CDR3 here is CASSPFGDLRSYEQYF. In DNA, the CDR3 is TGTGCCAGCAGCCCCTTCGGGGACTTACGCTCCTACGAGCAGTACTTC.

The chain combines TRBV11-2 with TRBJ2-3; 15 nucleotides match TRBD2. V dropped 6 bases and J dropped 2; count of bases not matched to a gene: 12. The germline gives CDR1 SGHAT, CDR2 FQNNGV. There are 19 residues in the CDR3. CDR3 nucleotide sequence: TGTGCCAGCAGAAATGGTAGGACTAGCGGGAGGGGGAACACAGATACGCAGTATTTT. Translating it yields CASRNGRTSGRGNTDTQYF.

The chain joins TRBV2 to TRBJ2-2; 8 bases align to TRBD2. The germline V gene has CDR1 SNHLY and CDR2 FYNNEI. J lost 4 bases, V lost 4 bases, and 8 bases had no gene match. This CDR3 comprises 16 residues. CDR3 in amino acids: CASSVRGGAGTGELFF. CDR3 nucleotide sequence: TGTGCCAGCAGTGTTCGGGGGGGCGCGGGCACCGGGGAGCTGTTTTTT.

This chain links TRBV7-3 with TRBJ2-7, with 11 bases that match TRBD2. Germline V gene lookup returns CDR1 SGHTA and CDR2 FQGTGA. Trimming took 5 bases from V and 0 from J; bases not matched to a gene: 3. This CDR3 region has 15 residues. Written as DNA, the CDR3 is TGTGCCAGCAGCCCGGGACTAGCGGACTCCTACGAGCAGTACTTC. Protein sequence: CASSPGLADSYEQYF.

The gene calls are TRBV30 and TRBJ2-7, with a possible D match to TRBD1 (6 bases). Germline loops: CDR1 GTSNPN, CDR2 SVGIG (reference sequence). The length of the CDR3 is 11 residues. Trimming removed 2 bases at V and 5 bases at J, with 7 bases between. CDR3 DNA: TGTGCCTGGAGTAGGGGGAACGAGCAGTACTTC. It codes for CAWSRGNEQYF.

The chain is built from TRBV7-2 and TRBJ1-5; no clear D gene. The length of the CDR3 is 16 residues. Germline CDR1 reads SGHTA; CDR2 reads FQGNSA. Trimming took 1 base from V and 2 from J, leaving 12 bases between them. The CDR3 loop is CASSLDRGSGNQPQHF. DNA for the CDR3: TGTGCCAGCAGCTTAGATAGAGGTTCCGGCAATCAGCCCCAGCATTTT.

This clone was counted only a few times. The genes are TRBV11-2 and TRBJ2-2; D might be TRBD2 (6 bases). CDR1 is SGHAT, CDR2 FQNNGV, per germline. With 1 base removed from V and 6 bases from J, the gap between germline ends came to 15 bases. The CDR3 spans 16 residues. CDR3 nucleotides: TGTGCCAGCAGCTTAGTACCAGCGGGTGCCCCCGGGGAGCTGTTTTTT. This encodes CASSLVPAGAPGELFF.

The chain recombines TRBV7-2 with TRBJ2-1, with D unclear. The germline V gene has CDR1 SGHTA and CDR2 FQGNSA. V lost 7 bases and J 2 bases, leaving 12 bases between the germline ends. This CDR3 has 14 residues. The CDR3 DNA is TGTGCCAGCAACCCGCAAAGCACCTACAATGAGCAGTTCTTC. Amino acid sequence: CASNPQSTYNEQFF. The full variable domain, with the rest looked up from reference TRBV7-2 and TRBJ2-1, is GAGVSQSPSNKVTEKGKDVELRCDPISGHTALYWYRQSLGQGLEFLIYFQGNSAPDKSGLPSDRFSAERTGGSVSTLTIQRTQQEDSAVYLCASNPQSTYNEQFFGPGTRLTVL.

This clone was observed at least ten times. This chain connects TRBV7-2 to TRBJ1-5; 7 positions match TRBD1. The V segment lost 2 bases and the J segment 7 bases; nucleotides outside the gene matches: 2. CDR1 and CDR2 from the germline V gene are SGHTA and FQGNSA. The CDR3 loop spans 13 amino acids. The CDR3 spells CASSLQDRQPQHF. CDR3 bases: TGTGCCAGCAGCTTACAGGACAGGCAGCCCCAGCATTTT. The full variable domain, completed using reference TRBV7-2 and TRBJ1-5, is GAGVSQSPSNKVTEKGKDVELRCDPISGHTALYWYRQSLGQGLEFLIYFQGNSAPDKSGLPSDRFSAERTGGSVSTLTIQRTQQEDSAVYLCASSLQDRQPQHFGDGTRLSIL.

V is TRBV5-1 and J is TRBJ1-1; TRBD1 aligns across 8 bases. CDR1 and CDR2 from the germline V gene are SGHRS and YFSETQ. V was clipped by 4 bases and J by 5 bases; unmatched bases: 7. This CDR3 has 14 residues. The CDR3 protein is CASSTQGVRTEAFF. The CDR3 region has the DNA TGCGCCAGCAGCACACAGGGGGTTCGAACTGAAGCTTTCTTT.

The genes are TRBV5-6 and TRBJ2-5; 7 positions match TRBD2. Trimming removed 4 bases from V and 2 bases from J; junction bases left unmatched: 11. The CDR3 has 16 amino acids. The germline CDR1 and CDR2 sequences are SGHDT and YYEEEE. Here the CDR3 DNA reads TGTGCCAGCAGCCGCTTGGGAGGGGAGGCTCAAGAGACCCAGTACTTC. This sequence encodes CASSRLGGEAQETQYF.

This clone was seen a handful of times. V and J are TRBV5-1 and TRBJ1-1; 8 bases line up with TRBD1. CDR1 and CDR2 (germline): SGHRS, YFSETQ. This CDR3 spans 14 amino acids. V shed 3 bases, J shed 6 bases, and the junction held 7 bases outside the gene matches. The CDR3 DNA reads TGCGCCAGCAGCTACGACAGGGGTGGATCTGAAGCTTTCTTT. Amino acids: CASSYDRGGSEAFF.

This chain uses TRBV5-6 with TRBJ2-2; 9 bases agree with TRBD2. Germline V gives CDR1 SGHDT, CDR2 YYEEEE. The CDR3 loop spans 15 amino acids. The junction had 7 bases not matched to a gene; V was cut back by 7 bases and J by 3 bases. CDR3 DNA: TGTGCCAGCGGGCGGGAGGGCCGGGACACCGGGGAGCTGTTTTTT. This translates into CASGREGRDTGELFF.

The rearrangement joins TRBV19 to TRBJ2-3; 8 bases match TRBD1. V lost 5 bases, J lost 4 bases, and 5 bases stayed unmatched. CDR1 and CDR2 (germline): LNHDA, SQIVND (reference sequence). The CDR3 totals 14 residues. This chain's CDR3 is CASSLGTGADTQYF. As DNA, the CDR3 is TGTGCCAGTAGTCTTGGGACAGGAGCAGATACGCAGTATTTT. The full variable domain, its missing parts supplied by reference TRBV19 and TRBJ2-3, is DGGITQSPKYLFRKEGQNVTLSCEQNLNHDAMYWYRQDPGQGLRLIYYSQIVNDFQKGDIAEGYSVSREKKESFPLTVTSAQKNPTAFYLCASSLGTGADTQYFGPGTRLTVL.

This chain links TRBV7-3 with TRBJ2-1; 10 nucleotides align to TRBD2. The germline V gene has CDR1 SGHTA and CDR2 FQGTGA. Trimming at V came to 1 base and at J to 9 bases, leaving 9 bases not matched to a gene. The CDR3 sequence is 16 residues long. The CDR3 sequence is CASSLKGSSGSREQFF. Written as DNA, the CDR3 is TGTGCCAGCAGCTTAAAAGGGTCTAGCGGGAGCCGTGAGCAGTTCTTC.

The CDR3 sequence: CASRDRLRGYTF. The CDR3 bases are TGTGCCAGCCGGGACAGGCTTAGGGGCTACACCTTC. This chain joins TRBV28 and TRBJ1-2, with 8 positions matching TRBD1. J lost 8 bases, V lost 8 bases, and 7 bases had no gene match. This CDR3 is 12 amino acids long. CDR1 MDHEN and CDR2 SYDVKM come from the germline V gene.

This sequence joins TRBV29-1 and TRBJ1-1; D might be TRBD1 (5 bases). The germline CDR1 and CDR2 sequences are SQVTM and ANQGSEA. The CDR3 has 11 amino acids. Trimming removed 4 bases at V and 8 bases at J, with 11 bases between. The CDR3 region is CSVVGVTEAFF. CDR3 bases: TGCAGCGTTGTAGGGGTTACCGAAGCTTTCTTT.

V is TRBV5-1 and J is TRBJ1-2; weak D call: TRBD1 (5 bases). V shed 0 bases and J shed 3 bases, with 18 bases lying between them. CDR1 and CDR2 (germline): SGHRS, YFSETQ. This CDR3 has 17 residues. The CDR3 here is CASSLGLTAPLDYGYTF. DNA of the CDR3: TGCGCCAGCAGCTTGGGTTTGACAGCCCCTTTAGACTATGGCTACACCTTC.

This chain uses TRBV6-5 with TRBJ1-2, with 8 bases identical to TRBD1. The germline V gene encodes CDR1 MNHEY and CDR2 SVGAGI. The trim removed 2 bases at V and 7 bases at J, leaving 6 bases unmatched. The CDR3 length is 14 residues. Here the CDR3 DNA reads TGTGCCAGCAGTTACCTAGGACAGGGATCTGGCTACACCTTC. It codes for CASSYLGQGSGYTF.

The chain is built from TRBV27 and TRBJ2-3, with 8 bases that match TRBD1. CDR1 is MNHEY, CDR2 SMNVEV, per germline (reference sequence). CDR3 size: 15 residues. The J segment lost 1 base and the V segment lost 3 bases, leaving 3 bases of the junction unmatched. The DNA of the CDR3 is TGTGCCAGCAGTTTTGGGACAGGAGGCACAGATACGCAGTATTTT. Protein sequence: CASSFGTGGTDTQYF.

This clone was recorded once. The gene calls are TRBV10-3 and TRBJ2-1; 7 bases align to TRBD2. V lost 2 bases, J lost 2 bases, and 3 bases stayed unmatched. CDR3 size: 15 residues. The germline V gene has CDR1 ENHRY and CDR2 SYGVKD. The CDR3 nucleotides read TGTGCCATCAGTGAGGAGGGAGGGCCCTACAATGAGCAGTTCTTC. Translating gives CAISEEGGPYNEQFF.

The V gene is TRBV2, the J gene TRBJ1-5, with a possible D match to TRBD1 (6 bases). The ends were cut back, 6 bases at V and 6 bases at J, with 12 bases in the middle. Germline V CDR1 and CDR2: SNHLY, FYNNEI. The CDR3 runs to 13 residues. The CDR3 loop is CASRGQSGQPQHF. In nucleotides, the CDR3 is TGTGCCAGCAGAGGACAGTCAGGTCAGCCCCAGCATTTT.

V usage is TRBV3-1 (or the pseudogene TRBV3-2) and J usage is TRBJ2-5; 8 bases map to TRBD1. The V segment lost 4 bases and the J segment 1 base; nucleotides outside the gene matches: 2. The CDR3 extends over 14 amino acids. CDR1 is LGHDT and CDR2 is YNNKEL in the germline V gene (reference sequence). CDR3 protein: CASSRQGTQETQYF. The CDR3 DNA reads as TGTGCCAGCAGCCGACAGGGGACCCAAGAGACCCAGTACTTC.

There are a few counts of this clone. The chain is built from TRBV28 and TRBJ1-2; TRBD1 matches at 7 bases. Per the germline V gene, CDR1 is MDHEN and CDR2 is SYDVKM. V trimming: 5 bases; J trimming: 0 bases; junction bases outside the gene matches: 3. The CDR3 contains 14 residues. DNA of the CDR3: TGTGCCAGCAGTATCGGGACAGCTAACTATGGCTACACCTTC. Translating gives CASSIGTANYGYTF.

The chain combines TRBV21-1 with TRBJ2-1; the table's TRBD2 call for D was not verified on the DNA. TRBV21-1 is marked as a pseudogene. The CDR3 runs to 19 residues. CDR3 sequence reads: CASSKTRGVCTSGEGEQFF. CDR3 nucleotide sequence: TGTGCCAGCAGCAAAACCCGAGGGGTGTGTACTAGTGGGGAGGGTGAGCAGTTCTTC.

This chain connects TRBV5-1 to TRBJ2-7; a possible D gene is TRBD2 (7 bases). V was cut by 3 bases and J by 3 bases, with 16 bases left in between. The CDR3 length is 15 residues. Germline V CDR1 and CDR2: SGHRS, YFSETQ. CDR3 nucleotides: TGCGCCAGCAGCTCCCTCCCGGGGGGCGTCTACGAGCAGTACTTC. Protein product: CASSSLPGGVYEQYF.

V gene TRBV6-1 combines with J gene TRBJ2-3, with 9 bases fitting TRBD2. CDR1 MNHNS and CDR2 SASEGT come from the germline V gene. The CDR3 sequence is 19 residues long. V was clipped by 2 bases and J by 3 bases; unmatched bases: 15. The CDR3 loop reads CASSESPRVAGADTDTQYF. The CDR3 nucleotides are TGTGCCAGCAGTGAATCCCCCAGGGTAGCGGGAGCGGATACAGATACGCAGTATTTT.

This clone was picked up a small number of times. V usage is TRBV19 and J usage is TRBJ2-5; D perhaps matches TRBD1 (5 bases). The V and J ends lost 1 base and 6 bases respectively, with 24 bases between them. This CDR3 region has 18 residues. Per the germline V gene, CDR1 is LNHDA and CDR2 is SQIVND (reference sequence). The CDR3 here is CASSIAMSGSTVQKTQYF. CDR3 sequence (DNA): TGTGCCAGTAGTATAGCTATGTCCGGGTCGACAGTTCAAAAGACCCAGTACTTC. The whole variable domain, filled in from reference TRBV19 and TRBJ2-5, reads DGGITQSPKYLFRKEGQNVTLSCEQNLNHDAMYWYRQDPGQGLRLIYYSQIVNDFQKGDIAEGYSVSREKKESFPLTVTSAQKNPTAFYLCASSIAMSGSTVQKTQYFGPGTRLLVL.

The J gene is TRBJ1-6, the V gene TRBV3-1 (or the pseudogene TRBV3-2), with TRBD1 matching over 9 bases. CDR1 LGHDT and CDR2 YNNKEL come from the germline V gene (reference sequence). J lost 11 bases, V lost 4 bases, and 6 bases had no gene match. The CDR3 spans 14 residues. The CDR3 sequence is CASSLRDRDAPLHF. The CDR3 bases are TGTGCCAGCAGCCTCCGGGACAGGGATGCACCCCTCCACTTT.

The chain carries TRBV28 and TRBJ2-7; 8 bases match TRBD1. CDR1 and CDR2 (germline): MDHEN, SYDVKM. With V trimmed by 3 bases and J by 5 bases, 6 bases remained unmatched. CDR3 length: 14 residues. This chain's CDR3 is CASSFRDRNNEQYF. Here the CDR3 DNA reads TGTGCCAGCAGTTTCCGGGACAGGAACAACGAGCAGTACTTC.

In its sample, this clone was seen once. The CDR3 loop reads CASSTGYRRGNTIYF. In nucleotides, the CDR3 is TGTGCCAGCAGTACGGGGTACCGAAGGGGAAACACCATATATTTT. The V and J genes are TRBV28 and TRBJ1-3; D gene ambiguous. This CDR3 has 15 residues. Germline V gene lookup returns CDR1 MDHEN and CDR2 SYDVKM. Trimming stripped 5 bases from V and 4 bases from J, with 15 bases between.